The 27 T cell receptor beta chains below were found in one sample sequenced in a study of response to subunit inactivated influenza vaccine (dated 2018 in TCRdb). The library was made by RT-PCR. The sequencing machine was an Illumina HiSeq 2500. In-frame beta chains were kept once TCRdb had trimmed the public reads at Q25 with fastp and called clones with MiXCR. Every CDR3 protein is listed once, alongside the most common genes and DNA of its rows. For this sample there are 530,000 or so distinct CDR3 sequences; 12% appear just once. The ten largest clones add up to 10% to 13% of the sample. Here the sequenced sample was PBMCs from blood, taken on the day of vaccination. These receptors all stem from a man aged 45-65 years who received an inactivated influenza vaccine. Donor details come from another sample of the same person, matched by shared clones.

The V and J genes are TRBV11-2 and TRBJ2-1, with D tentatively TRBD1 or TRBD2 (5 bases each). CDR3 length equals 19 residues. With 4 bases removed from V and 0 bases from J, the gap between germline ends came to 22 bases. Looked up from germline, CDR1 is SGHAT and CDR2 is FQNNGV. In DNA form, the CDR3 reads TGTGCCAGCAGCTCCCCCAGCTCGAGGGGCCCCAACTCCTACAATGAGCAGTTCTTC. It encodes CASSSPSSRGPNSYNEQFF.

This sequence joins TRBV28 and TRBJ2-2, with 10 bases identical to TRBD2. Trimming at V came to 3 bases and at J to 6 bases, leaving 4 bases not matched to a gene. Germline CDR1 reads MDHEN; CDR2 reads SYDVKM. The CDR3 is 15 residues long. In DNA, the CDR3 is TGTGCCAGCAGTTTGGTAGCGGGAGGCCCCGGGGAGCTGTTTTTT. This sequence encodes CASSLVAGGPGELFF.

Only a few counts were recorded for this clonotype. The CDR3 DNA is TGTGCCAGCAGTTCTAACAGACCGATTGTTTACGAGCAGTACTTC. Protein: CASSSNRPIVYEQYF. The chain combines TRBV12-3 or TRBV12-4 with TRBJ2-7, with D unclear. The CDR3 spans 15 residues. V gave up 4 bases and J gave up 4 bases, with 17 bases separating them.

CDR3 amino acids: CASSLRGGLEAFF. The CDR3 DNA sequence: TGTGCCAGCAGTCTGCGAGGCGGGCTTGAAGCTTTCTTT. This rearrangement joins TRBV12-3 or TRBV12-4 to TRBJ1-1; no clear D. The CDR3 sequence is 13 residues long. The germline V and J ends were trimmed by 5 bases and 7 bases, with 14 bases remaining between them.

This clonotype has a handful of counts. J is TRBJ2-1 and V is TRBV6-2 or TRBV6-3, with TRBD2 matching 11 bases. CDR1 and CDR2 (germline): MNHEY, SVGEGT. The V gene end was trimmed by 0 bases and the J gene end by 6 bases; junction bases not matched to a gene: 10. The CDR3 runs to 18 residues. CDR3 amino acids: CASSYSSSGRPPFNEQFF. In nucleotides, the CDR3 is TGTGCCAGCAGTTACTCATCTAGCGGGAGGCCCCCTTTCAATGAGCAGTTCTTC.

This clonotype turned up a few times. Here the CDR3 reads CSVRQGPYEQYF. The CDR3 nucleotides read TGCAGCGTACGCCAGGGGCCCTACGAGCAGTACTTC. The rearrangement links TRBV29-1 to TRBJ2-7; D perhaps matches TRBD1 (6 bases). This CDR3 region has 12 residues. From germline, CDR1 is SQVTM and CDR2 ANQGSEA. The germline V and J ends were trimmed by 6 bases and 2 bases, with 11 bases remaining between them.

The sample holds a few counts of this clonotype. The CDR3, as DNA: TGCAGTGGCCCAACACTAGCGGGAGTAGAGACCCAGTACTTC. This gives the protein CSGPTLAGVETQYF. The J gene is TRBJ2-5, the V gene TRBV20-1, with 11 bases aligning to TRBD2. The CDR3 spans 14 residues. The V and J ends lost 7 bases and 4 bases, in that order; junction bases with no gene match: 8. Germline V gene data show CDR1 as DFQATT and CDR2 as SNEGSKA (reference sequence).

This clonotype has only a few counts. The chain carries TRBV6-2 or TRBV6-3 and TRBJ1-1; the D gene is possibly TRBD1 (5 bases). This CDR3 has 13 amino acids. V lost 4 bases and J 5 bases, leaving 11 bases between the germline ends. Per the germline V gene, CDR1 is MNHEY and CDR2 is SVGEGT. The CDR3 DNA reads as TGTGCCAGCAGTTTCAGGGTATCTACTGAAGCTTTCTTT. It encodes CASSFRVSTEAFF.

The V and J genes are TRBV9 and TRBJ2-1, with a weak D call TRBD2 (6 bases). The CDR3 contains 14 residues. Germline V gives CDR1 SGDLS, CDR2 YYNGEE. V lost 0 bases, J lost 5 bases, and 9 bases lay in between. This CDR3 reads CASSVASAHNEQFF. The CDR3 bases are TGTGCCAGCAGCGTAGCTAGCGCCCACAATGAGCAGTTCTTC. Complete variable domain (other parts from reference TRBV9 and TRBJ2-1): DSGVTQTPKHLITATGQRVTLRCSPRSGDLSVYWYQQSLDQGLQFLIQYYNGEERAKGNILERFSAQQFPDLHSELNLSSLELGDSALYFCASSVASAHNEQFFGPGTRLTVL.

J is TRBJ1-6 and V is TRBV27; D uncertain. CDR3 size: 15 residues. V dropped 5 bases and J dropped 6 bases, with 14 bases sitting between them. Looked up from germline, CDR1 is MNHEY and CDR2 is SMNVEV (reference sequence). DNA for the CDR3: TGTGCCAGCAGTGTAATTAGGATCCCTAATTCACCCCTCCACTTT. Translating it yields CASSVIRIPNSPLHF.

CDR3 amino acids: CASSNGEKLFF. The CDR3 region has the DNA TGTGCCAGCAGTAACGGAGAAAAACTGTTTTTT. V usage is TRBV6-2 or TRBV6-3 and J usage is TRBJ1-4, with D uncertain. CDR1 is MNHEY and CDR2 is SVGEGT in the germline V gene. Trimming pared 5 bases from V and 8 bases from J, leaving 6 bases between. The CDR3 is 11 amino acids.

CDR3 region: CASWSNTEAFF. CDR3 in DNA: TGTGCCAGCTGGTCGAACACTGAAGCTTTCTTT. The genes are TRBV28 and TRBJ1-1; D not resolved. The V gene's germline CDR1 is MDHEN and CDR2 SYDVKM. CDR3 length: 11 amino acids. V lost 8 bases and J 1 base, leaving 5 bases between the germline ends. Based on the CDR3 plus reference TRBV28 and TRBJ1-1, the full variable domain is DVKVTQSSRYLVKRTGEKVFLECVQDMDHENMFWYRQDPGLGLRLIYFSYDVKMKEKGDIPEGYSVSREKKERFSLILESASTNQTSMYLCASWSNTEAFFGQGTRLTVV.

This clonotype was counted many times. The chain recombines TRBV10-3 with TRBJ2-3, with 7 bases lining up with TRBD1. The length of the CDR3 is 16 residues. Germline V lookup: CDR1 ENHRY, CDR2 SYGVKD. V lost 3 bases, J lost 1 base, and 7 bases stayed unmatched. The CDR3 sequence: CAISEPQGVGTDTQYF. The CDR3 region has the DNA TGTGCCATCAGTGAACCCCAGGGGGTGGGCACAGATACGCAGTATTTT.

The chain couples TRBV10-3 to TRBJ2-2, with D unresolved. The CDR3 has 13 amino acids. Trimming took off 4 bases at V and 6 bases at J, with 9 bases between the two ends. Germline V gene lookup returns CDR1 ENHRY and CDR2 SYGVKD. CDR3 bases: TGTGCCATCAGTGGGTTAGGGTCCGGGGAGCTGTTTTTT. Amino acids: CAISGLGSGELFF.

The sample holds many counts of this clonotype. The gene calls are TRBV12-3 or TRBV12-4 and TRBJ2-1, with a weak D call TRBD2 (5 bases). This CDR3 has 12 amino acids. Trimming pared 2 bases from V and 8 bases from J, leaving 7 bases between. The CDR3: CASSLRGYEQFF. The CDR3 DNA follows: TGTGCCAGCAGTTTACGGGGTTATGAGCAGTTCTTC.

The rearrangement links TRBV5-1 to TRBJ2-3; 10 positions match TRBD2. The V gene's germline CDR1 is SGHRS and CDR2 YFSETQ. The ends lost 3 bases at V and 4 bases at J; junction bases unmatched: 8. The CDR3 has 16 residues. This CDR3 is CASSSEAGGLADTQYF. The CDR3 region has the DNA TGCGCCAGCAGCTCCGAAGCGGGAGGGTTGGCAGATACGCAGTATTTT.

This clonotype has more than one count but fewer than ten. The V and J genes are TRBV20-1 and TRBJ1-5; a weak D match, TRBD1 (6 bases). Trimming pared 6 bases from V and 4 bases from J, leaving 16 bases between. CDR1 is DFQATT and CDR2 is SNEGSKA in the germline V gene (reference sequence). CDR3 length equals 14 residues. The CDR3 spells CSARQVLGNQPQHF. The DNA for the CDR3 is TGCAGTGCGAGACAGGTATTGGGGAATCAGCCCCAGCATTTT.

This clonotype was counted a few times. Here the CDR3 DNA reads TGCAGCGTGTTAGGGATGAACACTGAAGCTTTCTTT. The encoded protein is CSVLGMNTEAFF. The chain has TRBV20-1 and TRBJ1-1; D remains ambiguous. Per germline, CDR1 DFQATT and CDR2 SNEGSKA (reference sequence). This CDR3 is built from 12 residues.

The rearrangement joins TRBV12-3 or TRBV12-4 to TRBJ1-1; TRBD1 might be the D (5 bases). The length of the CDR3 is 13 residues. Trimming shortened V by 6 bases and J by 1 base, and 9 bases separated the two germline ends. The CDR3 nucleotides are TGTGCCAGCAGGGGACTGGAGAACACTGAAGCTTTCTTT. It translates to CASRGLENTEAFF.

The chain joins TRBV7-8 to TRBJ2-1; tentatively, D is TRBD1 or TRBD2 (5 bases each). V dropped 5 bases and J dropped 6 bases, with 20 bases sitting between them. Germline V CDR1 and CDR2: SGHVS, FQNEAQ. CDR3 length: 16 amino acids. CDR3 residues: CASSLLVGEFGNEQFF. CDR3 sequence (DNA): TGTGCCAGCAGCCTCCTAGTGGGGGAATTTGGCAATGAGCAGTTCTTC. Supplemented by reference TRBV7-8 and TRBJ2-1, the full variable domain reads GAGVSQSPRYKVAKRGQDVALRCDPISGHVSLFWYQQALGQGPEFLTYFQNEAQLDKSGLPSDRFFAERPEGSVSTLKIQRTQQEDSAVYLCASSLLVGEFGNEQFFGPGTRLTVL.

This chain uses TRBV4-2 with TRBJ1-2, with D possibly matching TRBD1 (5 bases). Germline V gene sequence: CDR1 LGHNA, CDR2 YNFKEQ. This CDR3 contains 15 residues. Trimming took 0 bases from V and 0 from J, leaving 8 bases between them. CDR3 region: CASSQEGPANYGYTF. CDR3 DNA sequence: TGTGCCAGCAGCCAAGAGGGGCCGGCTAACTATGGCTACACCTTC.

This clonotype was counted between two and nine times. The V and J genes are TRBV30 and TRBJ2-1; the D gene is possibly TRBD1 (6 bases). Germline V lookup: CDR1 GTSNPN, CDR2 SVGIG (reference sequence). V was clipped by 4 bases and J by 0 bases, with 10 bases between them. The CDR3 runs to 14 residues. The CDR3 DNA is TGTGCCTGGAAGGACAGTAGCTCCTACAATGAGCAGTTCTTC. It encodes CAWKDSSSYNEQFF.

The chain joins TRBV25-1 to TRBJ2-2; D gene uncertain. Germline-derived CDR1 and CDR2 are MGHDK and SYGVNS. This CDR3 region has 15 residues. Trimming left V 2 bases short and J 1 base short, with 8 bases between. CDR3 sequence (DNA): TGTGCCAGCAGTGAAGTGGCAGGGAACACCGGGGAGCTGTTTTTT. It yields the protein CASSEVAGNTGELFF.

V usage is TRBV2 and J usage is TRBJ2-3; TRBD2 agrees at 8 bases. The V gene's germline CDR1 is SNHLY and CDR2 FYNNEI. With V trimmed by 3 bases and J by 2 bases, 4 bases remained unmatched. This CDR3 is 15 amino acids long. CDR3 sequence reads: CASSDPAGVTDTQYF. CDR3 DNA: TGTGCCAGCAGTGATCCAGCGGGGGTCACAGATACGCAGTATTTT.

In its sample, this clonotype was seen many times. The chain carries TRBV9 and TRBJ2-5; TRBD1 aligns across 7 bases. V shed 3 bases and J 6 bases; nucleotides not matched to a gene: 8. CDR3 length equals 14 residues. Looked up from germline, CDR1 is SGDLS and CDR2 is YYNGEE. This chain's CDR3 is CASSASNRGQTQYF. For the CDR3, the DNA is TGTGCCAGCAGCGCCTCAAATAGGGGGCAGACCCAGTACTTC.

This clonotype has a handful of counts. This chain uses TRBV4-2 with TRBJ1-1; D is possibly TRBD1 (6 bases). V was cut by 4 bases and J by 1 base, with 10 bases left in between. The CDR3 contains 14 residues. The germline CDR1 and CDR2 sequences are LGHNA and YNFKEQ. The CDR3 protein is CASSPGTTNTEAFF. Here the CDR3 DNA reads TGTGCCAGCAGCCCCGGGACAACGAACACTGAAGCTTTCTTT.

The CDR3 sequence is CSATAQGFEAFF. In nucleotides, the CDR3 is TGCAGTGCAACGGCACAGGGCTTTGAAGCTTTCTTT. The gene calls are TRBV20-1 and TRBJ1-1, with D possibly TRBD1 on 6 matching bases. V shed 6 bases and J shed 7 bases, with 15 bases lying between them. Germline V gene data show CDR1 as DFQATT and CDR2 as SNEGSKA (reference sequence). The CDR3 is made up of 12 amino acids.